Presented here are 3 T cell receptor beta chains from one specimen sequenced in a study of T cells in Graves' hyperthyroidism and ophthalmopathy. RNA transcripts provided the source from which TCR beta CDR3 regions were amplified. A first-round RT-PCR of the TCR CDR3 used the HTBI primer set. TCRdb re-called the multiplex PCR reads through MiXCR, storing one row per CDR3 protein. The sample consists of under 450,000 distinct CDR3 sequences, about 15% of them appearing once. The sequenced sample was blood. The receptors derive from a woman aged 18-29 years with Graves' hyperthyroidism.

Ten or more counts support this clonotype. CDR3 bases: TGTGCCAGCAGCTTATCGACAGGGCCTAGCTCCTACGAGCAGTACTTC. Translation gives CASSLSTGPSSYEQYF. This chain uses TRBV13 with TRBJ2-7; 7 positions match TRBD1. Germline CDR1 and CDR2: PRHDT and FYEKMQ (reference sequence). CDR3 length equals 16 residues. The trim removed 2 bases at V and 0 bases at J, leaving 7 bases unmatched.

This clonotype came up many times. V and J are TRBV2 and TRBJ2-7; 8 bases line up with TRBD2. This CDR3 has 15 amino acids. With V trimmed by 6 bases and J by 7 bases, 14 bases remained unmatched. Looked up from germline, CDR1 is SNHLY and CDR2 is FYNNEI. CDR3 DNA sequence: TGTGCCAGCAGGGGCACGGGACTAGTGACGGGTGAGCAGTACTTC. Translating it yields CASRGTGLVTGEQYF.

A remark on this clonotype: The junction departs from germline at one end; a sequencing error may be responsible. The J gene is TRBJ2-4, the V gene TRBV20-1, with TRBD1 as a possible D gene (7 bases). Germline V CDR1 and CDR2: DFQATT, SNEGSKA (reference sequence). The CDR3 has 18 amino acids. The CDR3 DNA reads as TGCAGTGCTACCCTGTTCGCAGGGGGGCTAGGAGCCAAAAGCATTCAGTACTTC. Amino acid sequence: CSATLFAGGLGAKSIQYF.